This T cell receptor beta chain was retrieved from a study of graft-versus-host responses after intestinal transplantation. At the level of the study: Anti-thymocyte globulin was used for induction in all recipients, who then took tacrolimus and steroids for approximately 3 years.

Measured with immunoSEQ multiplex PCR; TCRdb has only the in-frame clones, and not every one. The sample yields about 97,000 clones, about nine tenths seen once. Study-level findings and limits: Early post-transplant declines in HvG were associated with peak levels of circulating GvH clones.

Regarding this clone: Its antigen is as yet unknown.

This TCR was recovered from a human donor who was the organ donor for an intestinal transplant. The specimen was unstimulated CD4+ T cells sorted from spleen or lymph node cells, collected before transplant.

The CDR3 DNA is TGCAGCGTTGGGGAAGGGACAGGGGGTAAAAGTGGGCAGTACTTC. Protein: CSVGEGTGGKSGQYF. The rearrangement joins TRBV29-1 to TRBJ2-7; 11 nucleotides align to TRBD1. Germline trimming cut 4 bases from V and 9 bases from J; bases unmatched to any gene: 14. CDR1 SQVTM and CDR2 ANQGSEA come from the germline V gene. This CDR3 region has 15 residues.